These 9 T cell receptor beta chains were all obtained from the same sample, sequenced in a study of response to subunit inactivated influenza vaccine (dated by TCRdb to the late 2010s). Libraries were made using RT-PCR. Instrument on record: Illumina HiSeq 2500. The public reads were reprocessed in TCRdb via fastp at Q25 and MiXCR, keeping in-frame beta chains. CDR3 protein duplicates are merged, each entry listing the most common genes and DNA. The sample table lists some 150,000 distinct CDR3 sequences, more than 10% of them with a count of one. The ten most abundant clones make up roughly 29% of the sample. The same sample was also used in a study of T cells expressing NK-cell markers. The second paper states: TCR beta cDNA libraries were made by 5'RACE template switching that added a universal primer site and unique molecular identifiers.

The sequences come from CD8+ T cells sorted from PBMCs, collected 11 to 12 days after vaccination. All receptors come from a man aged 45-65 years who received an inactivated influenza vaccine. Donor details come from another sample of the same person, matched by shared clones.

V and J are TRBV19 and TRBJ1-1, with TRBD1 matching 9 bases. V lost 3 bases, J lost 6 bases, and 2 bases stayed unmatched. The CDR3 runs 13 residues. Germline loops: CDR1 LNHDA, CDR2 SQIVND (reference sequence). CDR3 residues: CASSIGTGSEAFF. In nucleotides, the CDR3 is TGTGCCAGTAGTATCGGGACAGGGTCTGAAGCTTTCTTT.

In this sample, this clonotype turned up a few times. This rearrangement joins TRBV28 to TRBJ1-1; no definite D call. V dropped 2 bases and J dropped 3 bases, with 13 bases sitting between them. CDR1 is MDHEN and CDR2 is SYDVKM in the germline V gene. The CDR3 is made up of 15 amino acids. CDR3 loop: CASSLLEDVDTEAFF. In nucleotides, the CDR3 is TGTGCCAGCAGTTTACTAGAGGATGTGGACACTGAAGCTTTCTTT.

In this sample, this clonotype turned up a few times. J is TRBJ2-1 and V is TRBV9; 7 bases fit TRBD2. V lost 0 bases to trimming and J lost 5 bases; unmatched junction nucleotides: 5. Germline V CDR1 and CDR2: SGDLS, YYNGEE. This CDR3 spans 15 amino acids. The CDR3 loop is CASSVAGGTDNEQFF. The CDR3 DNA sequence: TGTGCCAGCAGCGTAGCGGGAGGTACGGACAATGAGCAGTTCTTC. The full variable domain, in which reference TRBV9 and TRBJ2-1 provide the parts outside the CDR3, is DSGVTQTPKHLITATGQRVTLRCSPRSGDLSVYWYQQSLDQGLQFLIQYYNGEERAKGNILERFSAQQFPDLHSELNLSSLELGDSALYFCASSVAGGTDNEQFFGPGTRLTVL.

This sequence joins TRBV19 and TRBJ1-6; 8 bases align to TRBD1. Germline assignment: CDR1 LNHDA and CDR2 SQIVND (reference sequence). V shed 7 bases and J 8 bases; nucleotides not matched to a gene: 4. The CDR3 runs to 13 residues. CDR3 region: CASTTTGDSPLHF. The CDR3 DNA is TGTGCCAGTACCACGACAGGGGATTCACCCCTCCACTTT.

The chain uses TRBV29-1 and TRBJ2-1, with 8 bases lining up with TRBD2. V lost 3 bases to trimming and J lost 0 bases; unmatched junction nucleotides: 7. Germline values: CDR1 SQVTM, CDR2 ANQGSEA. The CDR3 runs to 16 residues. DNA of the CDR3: TGCAGCGTTGACCCCACCGGGAGGGCCTCCTACAATGAGCAGTTCTTC. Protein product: CSVDPTGRASYNEQFF.

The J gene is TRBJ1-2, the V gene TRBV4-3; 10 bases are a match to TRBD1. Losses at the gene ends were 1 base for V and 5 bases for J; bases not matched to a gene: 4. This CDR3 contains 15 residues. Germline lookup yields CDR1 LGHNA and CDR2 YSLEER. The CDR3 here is CASSQGTGGIYGYTF. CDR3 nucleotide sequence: TGCGCCAGCAGCCAAGGGACAGGGGGAATTTATGGCTACACCTTC.

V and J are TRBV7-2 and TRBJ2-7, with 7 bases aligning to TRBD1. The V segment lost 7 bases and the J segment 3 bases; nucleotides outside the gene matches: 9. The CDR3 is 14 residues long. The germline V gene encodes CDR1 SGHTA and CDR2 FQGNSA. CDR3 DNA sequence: TGTACCAGCACCTTCAAGGGGGCAAACTACGAGCAGTACTTC. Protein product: CTSTFKGANYEQYF. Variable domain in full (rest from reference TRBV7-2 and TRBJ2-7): GAGVSQSPSNKVTEKGKDVELRCDPISGHTALYWYRQSLGQGLEFLIYFQGNSAPDKSGLPSDRFSAERTGGSVSTLTIQRTQQEDSAVYLCTSTFKGANYEQYFGPGTRLTVT.

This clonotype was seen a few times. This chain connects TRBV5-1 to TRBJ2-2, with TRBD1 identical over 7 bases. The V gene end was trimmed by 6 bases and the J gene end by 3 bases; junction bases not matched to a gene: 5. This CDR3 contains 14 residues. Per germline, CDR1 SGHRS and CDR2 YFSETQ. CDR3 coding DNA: TGCGCCAGCACCCTCGACAGGGACACCGGGGAGCTGTTTTTT. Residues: CASTLDRDTGELFF.

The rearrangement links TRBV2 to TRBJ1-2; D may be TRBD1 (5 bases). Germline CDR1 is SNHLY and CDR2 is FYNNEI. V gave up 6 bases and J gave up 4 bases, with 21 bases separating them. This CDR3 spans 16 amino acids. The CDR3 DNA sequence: TGTGCCAGCAGGGCGCCTGGGACGGCGGCGTTCTATGGCTACACCTTC. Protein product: CASRAPGTAAFYGYTF.